One sample yielded the 31 T cell receptor beta chains listed below, sequenced in a study of T cells in Graves' hyperthyroidism and ophthalmopathy. Using RNA transcripts as the source, TCR beta CDR3 regions were amplified. The study used the HTBI primer set for a first-round RT-PCR of the TCR CDR3. TCRdb fed the multiplex PCR reads into MiXCR, producing one record per CDR3 protein. The repertoire holds roughly 500,000 distinct CDR3 sequences, with 24% as singletons. The specimen sequenced was blood. The receptors here all came from a woman aged 25-40 years with Graves' ophthalmopathy.

On this clonotype: A much larger clone lies one base from this, so it may be a read error. The chain couples TRBV4-1 to TRBJ2-4; 8 bases align to TRBD1. Germline V gene lookup returns CDR1 MGHRA and CDR2 YSYEKL. CDR3 length: 15 residues. Written as DNA, the CDR3 is TGCGCCAGCAGCCAAGGCGGGACAGGCAAAAACATGCAGTACTTC. Its translation: CASSQGGTGKNMQYF.

The table lists this clonotype with a few counts. The chain is built from TRBV11-2 and TRBJ1-2; weak D call: TRBD1 (5 bases). Trimming took off 5 bases at V and 5 bases at J, with 21 bases between the two ends. This CDR3 has 16 amino acids. The germline V gene encodes CDR1 SGHAT and CDR2 FQNNGV. CDR3 loop: CASSTGVRGGRYGYTF. The CDR3 DNA reads TGTGCCAGCAGCACCGGGGTCCGTGGGGGTCGGTATGGCTACACCTTC.

The chain links TRBV29-1 to TRBJ1-5, with 9 bases identical to TRBD1. Germline-derived CDR1 and CDR2 are SQVTM and ANQGSEA. J lost 6 bases, V lost 6 bases, and 3 bases had no gene match. The CDR3 runs 12 residues. CDR3 DNA: TGCAGCGTCAGGACAGGGGTTCAGCCCCAGCATTTT. It specifies CSVRTGVQPQHF.

This clonotype has at least ten counts. The chain uses TRBV29-1 and TRBJ2-5; D is unclear. The ends were cut back, 4 bases at V and 1 base at J, with 10 bases in the middle. Per the germline V gene, CDR1 is SQVTM and CDR2 is ANQGSEA. The CDR3 length is 13 residues. CDR3 in amino acids: CSVGLRFQETQYF. Here the CDR3 DNA reads TGCAGCGTTGGTCTGCGGTTCCAAGAGACCCAGTACTTC.

This clonotype came up once. The chain is built from TRBV13 and TRBJ2-7; D is perhaps TRBD2 (6 bases). The germline V gene encodes CDR1 PRHDT and CDR2 FYEKMQ (reference sequence). V was pared by 4 bases and J by 5 bases, with 12 bases between. The CDR3 is made up of 13 amino acids. The DNA of the CDR3 is TGTGCCAGCAGCTCGGAGGGACTCCACGAGCAGTACTTC. This sequence encodes CASSSEGLHEQYF.

This clonotype was seen more than once but under ten times. The chain links TRBV9 to TRBJ2-7; 14 bases align to TRBD2. The V gene end was trimmed by 2 bases and the J gene end by 9 bases; junction bases not matched to a gene: 10. This CDR3 contains 16 residues. Germline V CDR1 and CDR2: SGDLS, YYNGEE. The CDR3 loop is CASSVSGLAGERLQYF. The DNA for the CDR3 is TGTGCCAGCAGCGTTTCGGGACTAGCGGGAGAAAGACTGCAGTACTTC.

This clonotype showed up many times. The chain links TRBV20-1 to TRBJ2-6; D tentatively reads TRBD1 or TRBD2 (6 bases each). The V and J ends lost 6 bases and 1 base respectively, with 22 bases between them. Germline values: CDR1 DFQATT, CDR2 SNEGSKA (reference sequence). The CDR3 has 18 residues. As DNA, the CDR3 is TGCAGTGCCATAGGATACAGGGACTTGGATTCTGGGGCCAACGTCCTGACTTTC. Protein product: CSAIGYRDLDSGANVLTF.

In this sample, this clonotype turned up many times. The rearrangement uses TRBV4-3 and TRBJ1-2; weak D call: TRBD1 (5 bases). This CDR3 spans 18 amino acids. V lost 4 bases and J lost 3, with 24 bases in between. Germline CDR1 and CDR2: LGHNA and YSLEER. CDR3 residues: CASSPKDGQGRSYYGYTF. CDR3 nucleotide sequence: TGCGCCAGCAGCCCTAAAGATGGGCAGGGAAGGTCGTACTATGGCTACACCTTC.

The CDR3 bases are TGTGCCAGCTGCCCTCGCCAGGAGTACTCCTACGAGCAGTACTTC. This translates into CASCPRQEYSYEQYF. The gene calls are TRBV7-8 and TRBJ2-7; D not certain. Trimming cost V 8 bases and J 0 bases, with 17 bases left between them. This CDR3 region has 15 residues. CDR1 is SGHVS, CDR2 FQNEAQ, per germline. The entire variable domain, with the rest obtained from reference TRBV7-8 and TRBJ2-7, is as follows: GAGVSQSPRYKVAKRGQDVALRCDPISGHVSLFWYQQALGQGPEFLTYFQNEAQLDKSGLPSDRFFAERPEGSVSTLKIQRTQQEDSAVYLCASCPRQEYSYEQYFGPGTRLTVT.

The genes are TRBV10-3 and TRBJ1-5; tentatively, D is TRBD1 (5 bases). Trimming took off 10 bases at V and 4 bases at J, with 14 bases between the two ends. Germline V CDR1 and CDR2: ENHRY, SYGVKD. The CDR3 sequence is 13 residues long. The CDR3 reads CATCMGENQPQHF. The CDR3, as DNA: TGTGCCACCTGCATGGGGGAGAATCAGCCCCAGCATTTT.

V gene TRBV18 combines with J gene TRBJ2-7; D gene ambiguous. Trimming took 0 bases from V and 1 from J, leaving 10 bases between them. The CDR3 totals 15 residues. Germline CDR1 reads KGHSH; CDR2 reads LQKENI. CDR3 DNA sequence: TGTGCCAGCTCACCACCGTCGGTCCGGTCCTACGAGCAGTACTTC. Its translation is CASSPPSVRSYEQYF.

This clonotype was seen only a few times. This chain joins TRBV7-3 and TRBJ2-3; D ambiguous. From germline, CDR1 is SGHTA and CDR2 FQGTGA. V lost 1 base to trimming and J lost 1 base, with 6 bases between them. This CDR3 is built from 14 residues. CDR3 nucleotide sequence: TGTGCCAGCAGCTTAAATGGGCGCACAGATACGCAGTATTTT. Its protein product is CASSLNGRTDTQYF.

This clonotype was recorded many times. The V call is TRBV13, the J call TRBJ1-1; the D is unclear. The CDR3 extends over 13 amino acids. Looked up from germline, CDR1 is PRHDT and CDR2 is FYEKMQ (reference sequence). V was clipped by 5 bases and J by 1 base, with 8 bases between them. CDR3 loop: CASSPRRNTEAFF. DNA for the CDR3: TGTGCCAGCAGCCCCAGACGGAACACTGAAGCTTTCTTT.

This clonotype was counted ten times or more. The chain uses TRBV5-1 and TRBJ1-1; D might be TRBD1 (5 bases). The ends were cut back, 2 bases at V and 6 bases at J, with 14 bases in the middle. In germline, CDR1 is SGHRS, CDR2 YFSETQ. The CDR3 has 14 residues. CDR3 amino acids: CASSLMGLASEAFF. In DNA, the CDR3 is TGCGCCAGCAGCTTAATGGGGCTGGCCTCTGAAGCTTTCTTT.

This clonotype was picked up a small number of times. The rearrangement uses TRBV12-5 and TRBJ1-4; the D is unclear. V was cut by 6 bases and J by 0 bases, with 23 bases left in between. Per the germline V gene, CDR1 is LGHNT and CDR2 is FRNRAP. The CDR3 has 19 amino acids. Here the CDR3 reads CASGAPDLHNNATNEKLFF. In DNA, the CDR3 is TGTGCTAGTGGCGCCCCAGACCTACATAACAATGCAACTAATGAAAAACTGTTTTTT.

This clonotype showed up many times. The genes are TRBV4-1 and TRBJ1-2, with a tentative D call TRBD1 (6 bases). This CDR3 spans 15 amino acids. Germline values: CDR1 MGHRA, CDR2 YSYEKL. V was pared by 5 bases and J by 4 bases, with 17 bases between. The CDR3 sequence: CASSYRDTGRYGYTF. DNA of the CDR3: TGCGCCAGCAGCTACCGGGACACCGGCCGCTATGGCTACACCTTC.

The V call is TRBV10-3, the J call TRBJ1-1, with D possibly TRBD1 on 6 matching bases. Germline-derived CDR1 and CDR2 are ENHRY and SYGVKD. CDR3 length: 13 amino acids. The CDR3 reads CSSREKGGTEAFF. In nucleotides, the CDR3 is TGTTCCAGCAGAGAAAAGGGGGGTACTGAAGCTTTCTTT.

Ten or more counts support this clonotype. The chain joins TRBV4-1 to TRBJ2-7, with 7 bases aligning to TRBD1. J was trimmed by 4 bases and V by 4 bases; bases with no gene match: 10. CDR3 length: 15 residues. The germline gives CDR1 MGHRA, CDR2 YSYEKL. CDR3 in DNA: TGCGCCAGCAGCCGCCCCGGGACAGCAAAGTACGAGCAGTACTTC. It is translated as CASSRPGTAKYEQYF.

This clonotype turned up a few times. Since no conserved phenylalanine or tryptophan closes the CDR3, a read error is the likely cause. The chain joins TRBV30 to TRBJ1-1, with 7 bases aligning to TRBD1. V was pared by 4 bases and J by 1 base, with 12 bases of the junction left unmatched. CDR1 GTSNPN and CDR2 SVGIG come from the germline V gene (reference sequence). The CDR3 extends over 16 amino acids. DNA of the CDR3: TGTGCCTGGACGTTTAAGGGGGCCGTTCCGAACACTGAAGCTTTCCTT. Translating it yields CAWTFKGAVPNTEAFL.

The chain combines TRBV19 with TRBJ1-1, with TRBD1 matching 7 bases. J lost 5 bases, V lost 4 bases, and 10 bases had no gene match. This CDR3 has 15 amino acids. The germline CDR1 and CDR2 sequences are LNHDA and SQIVND (reference sequence). CDR3 sequence: CASSTPTGWKTEAFF. The CDR3 DNA reads TGTGCCAGTAGTACCCCGACAGGGTGGAAAACTGAAGCTTTCTTT.

The chain combines TRBV5-1 with TRBJ2-7, with no clear D. V was clipped by 0 bases and J by 4 bases, with 14 bases between them. The CDR3 consists of 15 residues. Per the germline V gene, CDR1 is SGHRS and CDR2 is YFSETQ. CDR3 sequence reads: CASSLVDGRTYEQYF. CDR3 DNA: TGCGCCAGCAGCTTGGTGGACGGACGAACATACGAGCAGTACTTC. Drawing the rest from reference TRBV5-1 and TRBJ2-7, the complete variable domain is KAGVTQTPRYLIKTRGQQVTLSCSPISGHRSVSWYQQTPGQGLQFLFEYFSETQRNKGNFPGRFSGRQFSNSRSEMNVSTLELGDSALYLCASSLVDGRTYEQYFGPGTRLTVT.

This clonotype was counted at least ten times. V is TRBV24-1 and J is TRBJ1-5; TRBD1 aligns across 8 bases. The CDR3 runs 14 residues. The germline V gene encodes CDR1 KGHDR and CDR2 SFDVKD. Germline trimming cut 4 bases from V and 5 bases from J; bases unmatched to any gene: 3. CDR3 nucleotides: TGTGCCACCAGTGAGGACAGGGAGGATCAGCCCCAGCATTTT. It translates to CATSEDREDQPQHF.

This clonotype appeared many times. The chain employs TRBV5-5 and TRBJ1-2; TRBD1 is a possible D gene (6 bases). V was trimmed by 2 bases and J by 4 bases, leaving 15 bases between them. The CDR3 spans 15 residues. Germline assignment: CDR1 SGHKS and CDR2 YYEKEE (reference sequence). CDR3 residues: CASSFGDKLAYGYTF. In DNA form, the CDR3 reads TGTGCCAGCAGCTTTGGGGACAAGCTCGCCTATGGCTACACCTTC.

This clonotype was recorded at least ten times. J is TRBJ2-7 and V is TRBV7-2, with 8 positions matching TRBD2. The CDR3 has 15 amino acids. Looked up from germline, CDR1 is SGHTA and CDR2 is FQGNSA. J gave up 2 bases and V 2 bases, and 5 bases lay outside the gene matches. CDR3 DNA sequence: TGTGCCAGCAGCTTAATGGGCGGGGGGACCTACGAGCAGTACTTC. This encodes CASSLMGGGTYEQYF.

The chain combines TRBV10-2 with TRBJ1-1; D is ambiguous. This CDR3 has 14 amino acids. The germline V and J ends were trimmed by 7 bases and 4 bases, with 16 bases remaining between them. Germline V lookup: CDR1 WSHSY, CDR2 SAAADI. This CDR3 reads CASTQTGWFTEAFF. CDR3 nucleotide sequence: TGCGCCAGCACTCAAACGGGGTGGTTCACTGAAGCTTTCTTT.

This clonotype has at least ten counts. The chain couples TRBV4-1 to TRBJ1-1; D not certain. With 1 base removed from V and 6 bases from J, the gap between germline ends came to 6 bases. CDR3 length equals 12 residues. Germline V lookup: CDR1 MGHRA, CDR2 YSYEKL. In nucleotides, the CDR3 is TGCGCCAGCAGCCAAGGTGGGGCTGAAGCTTTCTTT. This encodes CASSQGGAEAFF.

This chain joins TRBV12-3 or TRBV12-4 and TRBJ1-2, with 11 bases identical to TRBD1. The CDR3 covers 16 residues. Trimming cost V 5 bases and J 3 bases; bases outside gene matches: 8. CDR3 residues: CASSPIPGQGDYGYTF. The CDR3 region has the DNA TGTGCCAGCAGTCCAATTCCGGGACAGGGGGACTATGGCTACACCTTC.

This clonotype was seen repeatedly, ten times or more. The V call is TRBV12-3 or TRBV12-4, the J call TRBJ1-1; weak D call: TRBD1 (6 bases). The CDR3 length is 14 residues. Trimming left V 9 bases short and J 4 bases short, with 18 bases between. CDR3 region: CASSPGHPTTEAFF. The CDR3 DNA sequence: TGTGCCAGTTCCCCGGGACACCCTACCACTGAAGCTTTCTTT.

This clonotype was seen once. The gene calls are TRBV6-1 and TRBJ2-7, with TRBD1 matching over 12 bases. CDR1 and CDR2 from the germline V gene are MNHNS and SASEGT. Trimming cost V 2 bases and J 5 bases; bases outside gene matches: 7. This CDR3 is built from 16 residues. The CDR3 bases are TGTGCCAGCAGTGAAAGTCCGGGACAGGGGGCGGACGAGCAGTACTTC. It encodes CASSESPGQGADEQYF.

This chain joins TRBV11-1 and TRBJ2-7; a possible D gene is TRBD1 (6 bases). In germline, CDR1 is SGHAT, CDR2 FQDESV (reference sequence). Trimming shortened V by 5 bases and J by 0 bases, and 14 bases separated the two germline ends. This CDR3 comprises 15 residues. This CDR3 is CASSRDTQSSYEQYF. The CDR3 DNA follows: TGTGCCAGCAGCCGGGACACCCAAAGCTCCTACGAGCAGTACTTC.

This clonotype was seen repeatedly, ten times or more. V is TRBV7-9 and J is TRBJ2-5; TRBD2 agrees at 8 bases. Germline V lookup: CDR1 SEHNR, CDR2 FQNEAQ (reference sequence). This CDR3 spans 14 amino acids. Trimming at V came to 4 bases and at J to 5 bases, leaving 6 bases not matched to a gene. The CDR3: CASSSSGGTETQYF. CDR3 in DNA: TGTGCCAGCAGCTCGAGCGGGGGCACGGAGACCCAGTACTTC.